The 27 T cell receptor beta chains below all came from one sample that was sequenced in a study of cytomegalovirus exposure and HLA in healthy donors. A multiplex PCR was run with 60 Vbeta primers and 13 Jbeta primers. Produced via immunoSEQ multiplex PCR; TCRdb's table is partial and in-frame only. This sample's clone table lists around 57,000 clones. Sample: PBMCs. These receptor sequences come from a woman in her fifties or sixties in good health and CMV-seropositive.

The chain has TRBV4-1 and TRBJ2-7; 9 bases are a match to TRBD1. The V gene end was trimmed by 4 bases and the J gene end by 5 bases; junction bases not matched to a gene: 12. CDR3 length equals 16 residues. Germline lookup yields CDR1 MGHRA and CDR2 YSYEKL. For the CDR3, the DNA is TGCGCCAGCAGCCCCCTAGGACAGGGGAGAAGAGACGAGCAGTACTTC. This encodes CASSPLGQGRRDEQYF.

This rearrangement joins TRBV19 to TRBJ1-3; no reliable D call. CDR3 length: 16 amino acids. Germline CDR1 LNHDA, CDR2 SQIVND (reference sequence). Trimming took off 1 base at V and 0 bases at J, with 10 bases between the two ends. CDR3 nucleotide sequence: TGTGCCAGTAGTATAGTCATAGTCGGCTCTGGAAACACCATATATTTT. This codes for CASSIVIVGSGNTIYF.

The genes are TRBV19 and TRBJ1-2; D gene unclear. There are 14 residues in the CDR3. Germline V gene sequence: CDR1 LNHDA, CDR2 SQIVND (reference sequence). V gave up 7 bases and J gave up 0 bases, with 12 bases separating them. The CDR3 DNA is TGTGCCAGTAACCCGACACGGTCTAACTATGGCTACACCTTC. Translated, it gives CASNPTRSNYGYTF.

This chain connects TRBV9 to TRBJ2-1; tentative D call: TRBD2 (7 bases). This CDR3 has 14 amino acids. Germline-derived CDR1 and CDR2 are SGDLS and YYNGEE. Between the trimmed V and J ends, which lost 5 bases and 8 bases, there was a span of 17 bases. In DNA form, the CDR3 reads TGTGCCAGCAGAGAGGGGGAGGGTGATCATGAGCAGTTCTTC. It codes for CASREGEGDHEQFF.

This chain uses TRBV6-6 with TRBJ2-2; TRBD2 aligns across 8 bases. Germline lookup yields CDR1 MNHNY and CDR2 SVGAGI (reference sequence). The length of the CDR3 is 13 residues. The V segment lost 8 bases and the J segment 6 bases; nucleotides outside the gene matches: 5. As DNA, the CDR3 is TGTGCCAGCTCCCGGGGGGGGGCCGGGGAGCTGTTTTTT. Translation gives CASSRGGAGELFF.

V gene TRBV9 combines with J gene TRBJ1-1; 8 nucleotides match TRBD1. J lost 4 bases, V lost 6 bases, and 14 bases had no gene match. The CDR3 length is 16 residues. CDR1 is SGDLS, CDR2 YYNGEE, per germline. The chain's CDR3 is CASTVTAQGVGTEAFF. The CDR3, as DNA: TGTGCCAGCACCGTCACGGCACAGGGGGTGGGCACTGAAGCTTTCTTT. The full variable domain, rest sourced from reference TRBV9 and TRBJ1-1, is DSGVTQTPKHLITATGQRVTLRCSPRSGDLSVYWYQQSLDQGLQFLIQYYNGEERAKGNILERFSAQQFPDLHSELNLSSLELGDSALYFCASTVTAQGVGTEAFFGQGTRLTVV.

The chain joins TRBV4-3 to TRBJ1-2; D might be TRBD1 (5 bases). The CDR3 contains 14 residues. Germline V gives CDR1 LGHNA, CDR2 YSLEER. V gave up 0 bases and J gave up 6 bases, with 11 bases separating them. CDR3 sequence reads: CASSQEETVDGYTF. The CDR3 DNA reads TGCGCCAGCAGCCAAGAAGAGACAGTAGATGGCTACACCTTC.

V is TRBV6-1 and J is TRBJ2-7, with TRBD1 identical over 9 bases. Trimming took 6 bases from V and 4 from J; bases not matched to a gene: 10. This CDR3 region has 15 residues. In germline, CDR1 is MNHNS, CDR2 SASEGT. The CDR3 nucleotides are TGTGCCAGCAGCCCTGATAACAGGGGGCTTTACGAGCAGTACTTC. Translated: CASSPDNRGLYEQYF.

V usage is TRBV4-2 and J usage is TRBJ2-7, with D unclear. V lost 1 base and J 3 bases, leaving 10 bases between the germline ends. The germline V gene has CDR1 LGHNA and CDR2 YNFKEQ. The CDR3 is 14 amino acids. As DNA, the CDR3 is TGTGCCAGCAGCCAAGGTGGTCAGATCTACGAGCAGTACTTC. Protein sequence: CASSQGGQIYEQYF.

The CDR3 nucleotides are TGCGCCAGCAGCTTGGAGCGGGGGCGCACAGATACGCAGTATTTT. It encodes CASSLERGRTDTQYF. The chain has TRBV5-1 and TRBJ2-3; 8 positions agree with TRBD2. CDR1 SGHRS and CDR2 YFSETQ come from the germline V gene. The CDR3 has 15 residues. V lost 0 bases and J lost 1; bases outside the gene matches: 1.

The CDR3 sequence is CASSFPPTTAGKSGNTIYF. The CDR3 region has the DNA TGTGCCAGCAGTTTCCCCCCTACGACAGCCGGCAAATCTGGAAACACCATATATTTT. The gene calls are TRBV28 and TRBJ1-3; tentative D call: TRBD1 (5 bases). Germline V lookup: CDR1 MDHEN, CDR2 SYDVKM. The CDR3 contains 19 residues. V was cut by 3 bases and J by 1 base, with 22 bases left in between.

The chain carries TRBV5-1 and TRBJ2-7, with 11 bases lining up with TRBD1. J was trimmed by 7 bases and V by 4 bases; bases with no gene match: 10. Germline lookup yields CDR1 SGHRS and CDR2 YFSETQ. CDR3 size: 15 residues. Here the CDR3 DNA reads TGCGCCAGCAGCCGCGAGGCGGGACAGGGGGGGGAGCAGTACTTC. It specifies CASSREAGQGGEQYF.

V usage is TRBV19 and J usage is TRBJ2-1; possibly TRBD2 for D (5 bases). The V gene's germline CDR1 is LNHDA and CDR2 SQIVND (reference sequence). This CDR3 region has 15 residues. Trimming pared 3 bases from V and 2 bases from J, leaving 11 bases between. In DNA, the CDR3 is TGTGCCAGTAGTATCGTGGGAGTAACCTACAATGAGCAGTTCTTC. Translated, it gives CASSIVGVTYNEQFF.

The V and J genes are TRBV4-1 and TRBJ2-7; D unresolved. V lost 2 bases and J 6 bases, leaving 11 bases between the germline ends. Germline CDR1 is MGHRA and CDR2 is YSYEKL. This CDR3 comprises 13 residues. The CDR3 DNA sequence: TGCGCCAGCAGCCAACCTAACTATGGCGAGCAGTACTTC. Encoded protein: CASSQPNYGEQYF.

This sequence joins TRBV20-1 and TRBJ2-1, with a tentative D call TRBD2 (5 bases). There are 10 residues in the CDR3. Per the germline V gene, CDR1 is DFQATT and CDR2 is SNEGSKA (reference sequence). The CDR3 sequence is CSPMTGEQFF. CDR3 nucleotide sequence: TGCAGCCCCATGACGGGGGAGCAGTTCTTC.

This chain joins TRBV27 and TRBJ2-1, with 11 bases matching TRBD2. The junction had 8 bases not matched to a gene; V was cut back by 8 bases and J by 8 bases. Germline CDR1 reads MNHEY; CDR2 reads SMNVEV (reference sequence). This CDR3 region has 14 residues. The DNA of the CDR3 is TGTGCCAGCCGTCGACTAGCGGGAAGGGATGAGCAGTTCTTC. It is translated as CASRRLAGRDEQFF.

CDR3 bases: TGTGCCAGCTCACCACGGGGGGCAGATACGCAGTATTTT. It yields the protein CASSPRGADTQYF. The chain employs TRBV18 and TRBJ2-3; D is perhaps TRBD2 (6 bases). This CDR3 is 13 amino acids long. With 1 base removed from V and 4 bases from J, the gap between germline ends came to 6 bases. Germline lookup yields CDR1 KGHSH and CDR2 LQKENI.

V gene TRBV19 combines with J gene TRBJ2-7, with 7 bases that match TRBD2. The germline gives CDR1 LNHDA, CDR2 SQIVND (reference sequence). The CDR3 totals 15 residues. Losses at the gene ends were 2 bases for V and 2 bases for J; bases not matched to a gene: 6. DNA of the CDR3: TGTGCCAGTAGTATAAGGGCTAGCGGAGCCTACGAGCAGTACTTC. The encoded protein is CASSIRASGAYEQYF.

CDR3 DNA sequence: TGCGCCAGCAGCTTAGGACAGGGGGCCGATGAGCAGTTCTTC. As protein: CASSLGQGADEQFF. V and J are TRBV5-1 and TRBJ2-1; 11 bases are shared with TRBD1. In germline, CDR1 is SGHRS, CDR2 YFSETQ. The CDR3 loop spans 14 amino acids. J lost 8 bases, V lost 2 bases, and 3 bases had no gene match.

The gene calls are TRBV6-6 and TRBJ1-4; 9 bases align to TRBD1. V shed 6 bases, J shed 6 bases, and the junction held 5 bases outside the gene matches. CDR3 length: 14 amino acids. Germline V gene data show CDR1 as MNHNY and CDR2 as SVGAGI (reference sequence). The CDR3 here is CASRSGTGYEKLFF. The CDR3 nucleotides read TGTGCCAGCAGATCCGGGACAGGGTATGAAAAACTGTTTTTT.

This chain uses TRBV18 with TRBJ2-5; the D is unclear. The germline gives CDR1 KGHSH, CDR2 LQKENI. Trimming shortened V by 2 bases and J by 5 bases, and 18 bases separated the two germline ends. The CDR3 covers 16 residues. CDR3 region: CASSPKVGLDGETQYF. The CDR3 DNA sequence: TGTGCCAGCTCACCAAAGGTCGGCCTAGATGGCGAGACCCAGTACTTC.

The chain combines TRBV9 with TRBJ1-2, with D maybe TRBD1 (6 bases). Trimming removed 6 bases from V and 5 bases from J, with 17 bases in between. Germline CDR1 is SGDLS and CDR2 is YYNGEE. The CDR3 covers 14 residues. CDR3 nucleotides: TGTGCCAGCACCCCGAACAGGGATGAATATGGCTACACCTTC. Translated: CASTPNRDEYGYTF.

This chain links TRBV18 with TRBJ1-1, with D perhaps TRBD1 (6 bases). Germline V gene lookup returns CDR1 KGHSH and CDR2 LQKENI. The CDR3 consists of 15 residues. The germline V and J ends were trimmed by 6 bases and 2 bases, with 16 bases remaining between them. The DNA of the CDR3 is TGTGCCAGCTCGCGACTACAGGGCGATAACACTGAAGCTTTCTTT. Translated: CASSRLQGDNTEAFF. Combining the CDR3 with reference TRBV18 and TRBJ1-1 gives the whole variable domain NAGVMQNPRHLVRRRGQEARLRCSPMKGHSHVYWYRQLPEEGLKFMVYLQKENIIDESGMPKERFSAEFPKEGPSILRIQQVVRGDSAAYFCASSRLQGDNTEAFFGQGTRLTVV.

The chain links TRBV18 to TRBJ1-1, with D tentatively TRBD1 (5 bases). V lost 3 bases, J lost 8 bases, and 13 bases lay in between. The CDR3 has 13 amino acids. CDR1 and CDR2 (germline): KGHSH, LQKENI. CDR3 bases: TGTGCCAGCTCACCTACCGTGACAGCCGAAGCTTTCTTT. It specifies CASSPTVTAEAFF.

J is TRBJ2-1 and V is TRBV9; TRBD1 aligns across 7 bases. The CDR3 is 14 amino acids. Per the germline V gene, CDR1 is SGDLS and CDR2 is YYNGEE. V trimming: 0 bases; J trimming: 6 bases; junction bases outside the gene matches: 3. CDR3 nucleotide sequence: TGTGCCAGCAGCGTAGTGGGACAGAGCAATGAGCAGTTCTTC. Encoded protein: CASSVVGQSNEQFF.

The chain combines TRBV27 with TRBJ2-7; the match to TRBD2 covers 8 bases. J gave up 2 bases and V 7 bases, and 4 bases lay outside the gene matches. The germline V gene has CDR1 MNHEY and CDR2 SMNVEV (reference sequence). The CDR3 spans 13 residues. This chain's CDR3 is CASMAGGTYEQYF. The CDR3 nucleotides read TGTGCCAGCATGGCGGGAGGAACCTACGAGCAGTACTTC.

The gene calls are TRBV5-4 and TRBJ2-6, with a weak D call TRBD1 (5 bases). The CDR3 consists of 16 residues. Germline V gene data show CDR1 as SGHNT and CDR2 as YYREEE (reference sequence). V was shortened by 4 bases and J by 3 bases, with 14 bases between the two germline ends. CDR3 residues: CASSRKQGGGANVLTF. DNA for the CDR3: TGTGCCAGCAGCCGAAAGCAGGGTGGTGGGGCCAACGTCCTGACTTTC.